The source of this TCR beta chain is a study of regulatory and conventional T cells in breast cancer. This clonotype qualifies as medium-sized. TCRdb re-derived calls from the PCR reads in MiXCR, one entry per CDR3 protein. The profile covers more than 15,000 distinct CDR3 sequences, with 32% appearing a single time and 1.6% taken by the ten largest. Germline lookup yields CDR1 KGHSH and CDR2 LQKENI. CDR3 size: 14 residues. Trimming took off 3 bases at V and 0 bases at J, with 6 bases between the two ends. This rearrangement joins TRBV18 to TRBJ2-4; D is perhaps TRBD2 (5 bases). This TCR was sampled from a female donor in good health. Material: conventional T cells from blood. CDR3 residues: CASSPGVAKNIQYF. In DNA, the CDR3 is TGTGCCAGCTCACCGGGAGTAGCCAAAAACATTCAGTACTTC.